A single sample is the source of the 28 T cell receptor beta chains below, sequenced in a study of shared clonotypes between healthy human individuals. Method: immunoSEQ multiplex PCR; TCRdb's copy keeps in-frame clones and lacks some. The sample records 2 million to 2.5 million clones, around 90% being singletons. Sequencing was performed on naive CD4+ T cells from PBMCs. The subset: CD45RA+ positively selected. The receptors shown here come from a man younger than 35 in good health. Some clones in this sample may be carry-over from other donors' samples.

The chain links TRBV7-9 to TRBJ2-1; D unclear. V lost 5 bases and J lost 0, with 8 bases in between. Germline CDR1 is SEHNR and CDR2 is FQNEAQ (reference sequence). The CDR3 runs 14 residues. CDR3 nucleotides: TGTGCCAGCAGCGCTGGGAACTCCTACAATGAGCAGTTCTTC. Translation gives CASSAGNSYNEQFF.

The V gene is TRBV19, the J gene TRBJ1-2; D gene uncertain. Trimming cost V 4 bases and J 8 bases, with 17 bases left between them. The germline CDR1 and CDR2 sequences are LNHDA and SQIVND (reference sequence). The CDR3 consists of 14 residues. CDR3 in DNA: TGTGCCAGTAGTAAATGGGTCGGGCAGAGCGGCTACACCTTC. It encodes CASSKWVGQSGYTF.

The J gene is TRBJ2-6, the V gene TRBV15; D tentatively reads TRBD1 or TRBD2 (5 bases each). The CDR3 covers 21 residues. Germline lookup yields CDR1 LNHNV and CDR2 YYDKDF (reference sequence). V was pared by 1 base and J by 0 bases, with 22 bases between. DNA for the CDR3: TGTGCCACCAGCAGAGGTTTTTTTCGGACACGGACTCACTCTGGGGCCAACGTCCTGACTTTC. Its translation: CATSRGFFRTRTHSGANVLTF.

V and J are TRBV10-3 and TRBJ2-7; tentatively, D is TRBD1 or TRBD2 (5 bases each). This CDR3 has 13 amino acids. Deletions cut 5 bases from V and 0 bases from J, with 8 bases between. Germline CDR1 is ENHRY and CDR2 is SYGVKD. CDR3 sequence reads: CAISPGTSYEQYF. The CDR3 DNA reads TGTGCCATCAGTCCCGGGACCTCCTACGAGCAGTACTTC.

This rearrangement joins TRBV27 to TRBJ2-2; TRBD2 agrees at 8 bases. V shed 8 bases and J 2 bases; nucleotides not matched to a gene: 1. CDR1 and CDR2 from the germline V gene are MNHEY and SMNVEV (reference sequence). There are 13 residues in the CDR3. The CDR3 is CASAGGNTGELFF. The CDR3 DNA is TGTGCCAGCGCGGGGGGTAACACCGGGGAGCTGTTTTTT.

The rearrangement links TRBV7-8 to TRBJ2-1; 7 bases are a match to TRBD2. V dropped 1 base and J dropped 2; count of bases not matched to a gene: 2. Germline lookup yields CDR1 SGHVS and CDR2 FQNEAQ. This CDR3 has 15 residues. The DNA of the CDR3 is TGTGCCAGCAGCTTAGGCGGGAGTACCTACAATGAGCAGTTCTTC. Protein: CASSLGGSTYNEQFF.

V is TRBV6-5 and J is TRBJ2-1; no clear D gene. CDR1 and CDR2 from the germline V gene are MNHEY and SVGAGI. V dropped 7 bases and J dropped 6 bases, with 16 bases sitting between them. This CDR3 spans 14 amino acids. The CDR3 spells CASTDPNDRNEQFF. The CDR3 coding sequence is TGTGCCAGCACCGACCCCAACGACCGCAATGAGCAGTTCTTC.

This clone was picked up one time. This chain connects TRBV6-5 to TRBJ1-5; 7 bases agree with TRBD1. CDR1 and CDR2 from the germline V gene are MNHEY and SVGAGI. Trimming at V came to 7 bases and at J to 7 bases, leaving 7 bases not matched to a gene. The CDR3 runs 13 residues. Written as DNA, the CDR3 is TGTGCCAGCAAACAGGGGAGAGAACAGCCCCAGCATTTT. This sequence encodes CASKQGREQPQHF.

The genes are TRBV11-3 and TRBJ2-2; possible D gene TRBD1, 6 bases. Germline CDR1 SGHNT, CDR2 YENEEA. CDR3 length equals 15 residues. Trimming took off 5 bases at V and 7 bases at J, with 17 bases between the two ends. The CDR3 reads CASSVRQEGGGELFF. The CDR3 nucleotides are TGTGCCAGCAGCGTGCGACAGGAAGGTGGCGGGGAGCTGTTTTTT.

The V gene is TRBV14, the J gene TRBJ2-5, with 12 bases fitting TRBD2. This CDR3 region has 14 residues. Trimming cost V 4 bases and J 3 bases; bases outside gene matches: 0. Germline lookup yields CDR1 SGHDN and CDR2 FVKESK. CDR3 amino acids: CASSRLAGEETQYF. The CDR3, as DNA: TGTGCCAGCAGCCGACTAGCGGGAGAAGAGACCCAGTACTTC. The complete variable domain, with remaining parts taken from reference TRBV14 and TRBJ2-5, reads EAGVTQFPSHSVIEKGQTVTLRCDPISGHDNLYWYRRVMGKEIKFLLHFVKESKQDESGMPNNRFLAERTGGTYSTLKVQPAELEDSGVYFCASSRLAGEETQYFGPGTRLLVL.

This clone showed up just once. The chain uses TRBV7-7 and TRBJ2-1; 8 nucleotides agree with TRBD2. The V and J ends lost 4 bases and 9 bases, in that order; junction bases with no gene match: 26. CDR1 is SSHAT and CDR2 is FNYEAQ in the germline V gene (reference sequence). The CDR3 contains 20 residues. The CDR3 nucleotides are TGTGCCAGCAGCTCAGCGCCCTCCCAGTTGGCGGGAGGAGGGTCGGGTGAGCAGTTCTTC. This codes for CASSSAPSQLAGGGSGEQFF.

Only one count was recorded for this clone. The CDR3 sequence is CACRVRTLRGEQFF. The CDR3, as DNA: TGTGCCTGTCGAGTAAGGACTCTCAGAGGTGAGCAGTTCTTC. V gene TRBV30 combines with J gene TRBJ2-1, with a possible D match to TRBD2 (5 bases). CDR3 length: 14 residues. CDR1 is GTSNPN and CDR2 is SVGIG in the germline V gene (reference sequence). Trimming cost V 6 bases and J 9 bases, with 21 bases left between them.

The rearrangement links TRBV7-9 to TRBJ1-1, with unresolved D. The CDR3 has 11 residues. Germline CDR1 and CDR2: SEHNR and FQNEAQ (reference sequence). The V end lost 2 bases, the J end lost 8 bases, and 6 bases lay between the germline ends. The CDR3 sequence is CASSLWAEAFF. CDR3 nucleotide sequence: TGTGCCAGCAGCTTATGGGCGGAAGCTTTCTTT.

The chain has TRBV7-2 and TRBJ2-7; D remains ambiguous. The ends were cut back, 5 bases at V and 0 bases at J, with 17 bases in the middle. Per the germline V gene, CDR1 is SGHTA and CDR2 is FQGNSA. This CDR3 comprises 16 residues. CDR3 residues: CASSLRRALSSYEQYF. The DNA of the CDR3 is TGTGCCAGCAGCCTCCGTAGGGCTCTTAGCTCCTACGAGCAGTACTTC.

This sequence joins TRBV1 and TRBJ2-7; the table's D call of TRBD1 was not tested on the DNA. TRBV1 is shown as a pseudogene. The CDR3 is 17 residues long. The CDR3 nucleotides are TGCACCAGCAGCCCGACAGAATGGGACAGGTGCTCCTACGAGCAGTACTTC. It is translated as CTSSPTEWDRCSYEQYF.

The V call is TRBV28, the J call TRBJ1-3; D uncertain. This CDR3 is built from 16 residues. With 2 bases removed from V and 3 bases from J, the gap between germline ends came to 14 bases. CDR1 MDHEN and CDR2 SYDVKM come from the germline V gene. The CDR3 here is CASSLEGLLGGNTIYF. The CDR3 DNA reads as TGTGCCAGCAGTTTAGAGGGCCTTTTGGGTGGAAACACCATATATTTT.

This clone was observed once. The chain couples TRBV28 to TRBJ1-3; D call uncertain. The CDR3 runs 13 residues. Germline V gene data show CDR1 as MDHEN and CDR2 as SYDVKM. The V end lost 6 bases, the J end lost 2 bases, and 8 bases lay between the germline ends. The CDR3 region has the DNA TGTGCCAGCAGCGGCGGGGCTGGAAACACCATATATTTT. This codes for CASSGGAGNTIYF.

The V call is TRBV5-4, the J call TRBJ2-7; possibly TRBD1 or TRBD2 for D (5 bases each). Germline CDR1 SGHNT, CDR2 YYREEE (reference sequence). Trimming stripped 5 bases from V and 3 bases from J, with 18 bases between. The CDR3 consists of 15 residues. The CDR3 DNA follows: TGTGCCAGCAGTCCTCCGGGACGTGTCGGCTACGAGCAGTACTTC. As protein: CASSPPGRVGYEQYF.

The rearrangement uses TRBV28 and TRBJ2-1, with TRBD2 as a possible D gene (5 bases). This CDR3 comprises 14 residues. V lost 5 bases and J lost 14, with 22 bases in between. The V gene's germline CDR1 is MDHEN and CDR2 SYDVKM. The CDR3 bases are TGTGCCAGCAGTCCCCCCATGAGAGGGTTGGAGGAGTTCTTC. It yields the protein CASSPPMRGLEEFF.

This chain joins TRBV25-1 and TRBJ1-5; D unresolved. The CDR3 runs 13 residues. Trimming shortened V by 2 bases and J by 8 bases, and 10 bases separated the two germline ends. Per the germline V gene, CDR1 is MGHDK and CDR2 is SYGVNS. The CDR3 here is CASSERLGEPQHF. The CDR3 nucleotides read TGTGCCAGCAGTGAACGCCTCGGGGAGCCCCAGCATTTT.

The chain links TRBV11-3 to TRBJ2-3; 13 bases align to TRBD2. CDR3 length equals 16 residues. The junction had 6 bases not matched to a gene; V was cut back by 5 bases and J by 4 bases. CDR1 and CDR2 (germline): SGHNT, YENEEA. CDR3 sequence reads: CASSIGLAGAADTQYF. In nucleotides, the CDR3 is TGTGCCAGCAGCATCGGACTAGCGGGAGCGGCAGATACGCAGTATTTT.

The chain carries TRBV28 and TRBJ2-4, with D tentatively TRBD2 (6 bases). V gave up 7 bases and J gave up 0 bases, with 13 bases separating them. Germline V lookup: CDR1 MDHEN, CDR2 SYDVKM. The CDR3 sequence is 15 residues long. The CDR3 here is CASTQGGTAKNIQYF. As DNA, the CDR3 is TGTGCCAGCACCCAAGGAGGGACAGCCAAAAACATTCAGTACTTC.

This sequence joins TRBV28 and TRBJ2-7; TRBD2 agrees at 7 bases. The germline gives CDR1 MDHEN, CDR2 SYDVKM. The junction had 12 bases not matched to a gene; V was cut back by 4 bases and J by 3 bases. The CDR3 totals 16 residues. CDR3 sequence: CASSSREGRAVYEQYF. The CDR3 nucleotides read TGTGCCAGCAGTTCCCGAGAAGGGAGGGCCGTCTACGAGCAGTACTTC.

A word on this clone: The same CDR3 is also encoded by other DNA sequences in this sample. This chain links TRBV7-3 with TRBJ2-6; D perhaps matches TRBD1 (5 bases). V lost 2 bases, J lost 4 bases, and 9 bases lay in between. Germline V gene lookup returns CDR1 SGHTA and CDR2 FQGTGA. CDR3 length: 15 residues. CDR3 bases: TGTGCCAGCAGCTTATCAGGGTCCGGGGCCAACGTCCTGACTTTC. Translation: CASSLSGSGANVLTF.

About this clone: One end of the junction is discordant with germline, which a read error may explain. This CDR3 is also generated by other DNA sequences in the sample. The chain has TRBV20-1 and TRBJ1-2; D not resolved. The CDR3 consists of 10 residues. Germline CDR1 DFQATT, CDR2 SNEGSKA (reference sequence). CDR3: CSARVYGYTF. The DNA of the CDR3 is TGCAGTGCAAGAGTCTATGGCTACACCTTC.

The rearrangement links TRBV28 to TRBJ2-3, with D possibly being TRBD1 (6 bases). In germline, CDR1 is MDHEN, CDR2 SYDVKM. The CDR3 runs 15 residues. Trimming took 6 bases from V and 4 from J, leaving 17 bases between them. CDR3: CASRGPRGPADTQYF. In DNA, the CDR3 is TGTGCCAGCAGGGGGCCCAGGGGCCCGGCAGATACGCAGTATTTT.

This chain joins TRBV7-8 and TRBJ1-5; D unresolved. V shed 2 bases and J shed 0 bases, with 11 bases lying between them. The CDR3 totals 16 residues. Germline CDR1 and CDR2: SGHVS and FQNEAQ. This CDR3 is CASSLSSRYSNQPQHF. The CDR3 nucleotides read TGTGCCAGCAGCTTATCATCCAGATATAGCAATCAGCCCCAGCATTTT.

This clone was recorded once. The chain recombines TRBV4-2 with TRBJ2-7; D uncertain. This CDR3 region has 13 residues. Germline lookup yields CDR1 LGHNA and CDR2 YNFKEQ. V lost 2 bases and J 4 bases, leaving 9 bases between the germline ends. The CDR3 nucleotides are TGTGCCAGCAGCCAAAGGACGGCGTACGAGCAGTACTTC. Translating gives CASSQRTAYEQYF.